The entry below describes one T cell receptor beta chain. What it binds is unknown. TCRdb itself ran the RT-PCR reads through MiXCR, one entry per CDR3 protein. The sample holds over 450,000 distinct CDR3 sequences, 10% to 15% seen once. This record comes from a study of response to subunit inactivated influenza vaccine. The CDR3 has 15 amino acids. Trimming at V came to 2 bases and at J to 3 bases, leaving 4 bases not matched to a gene. Germline V gene lookup returns CDR1 MDHEN and CDR2 SYDVKM. Study-level findings and limits: Each seasonal influenza vaccination, the authors suggested, recruits few new T cells.

V is TRBV28 and J is TRBJ2-3; 8 bases line up with TRBD2. The receptor was isolated from a man aged 45-65 years who received an inactivated influenza vaccine. The sample in question was PBMCs from blood, obtained 40 to 50 days after vaccination. CDR3 loop: CASSLLGTRTDTQYF. In DNA, the CDR3 is TGTGCCAGCAGTTTACTGGGGACTAGAACAGATACGCAGTATTTT.